This record concerns one TCR beta chain sequence. Its antigen is currently not known. No base-level quality is on record; no much larger clone is a single base apart. A patient counted as having stable Graves' hyperthyroidism if no progression to ophthalmopathy occurred over 18 months of follow-up. The hyperthyroidism patients were between 18 and 65 years old and newly diagnosed, with a disease duration of less than 2 months. Exclusion was applied to patients with uncontrolled infections, other autoimmune diseases, pregnancy or lactation. Diagnoses were established on the basis of clinical symptoms, serum thyroxine and TRAb, thyroid ultrasound, and orbital computed tomography. PBMCs were isolated from about 9.2 ml of fresh peripheral blood by Ficoll-Paque density gradient centrifugation. Trizol reagent was used to extract total RNA, and RNA quality was then checked on an Agilent 2100 Bioanalyzer.

TCR beta CDR3 regions were amplified from RNA transcripts. The first round of RT-PCR for the TCR CDR3 was performed with the HTBI primer set and the Qiagen OneStep RT-PCR kit. Libraries were constructed in a second round of multiplex PCR, after which size selection and purification were performed. Libraries were sequenced paired-end with 100 bp reads on an Illumina HiSeq2000. Per the original workflow: SOAPnuke was used to process the raw data, removing reads that contained adapters or uncalled bases, had a mean Phred below 15, or lacked an exact match to the constant primer or identifier. COPE v1.2.5 was used to merge the high-quality paired reads, and each unique nucleotide sequence was defined as a clonotype. MiTCR v1.1 was used to align clonotypes to the IMGT TRBV, TRBD and TRBJ reference segments. Analysis was restricted to V-J combinations with a frequency above 0.0001, which covered roughly 99% of repertoires. The TCS score was defined as F50 (clonal expansion) divided by E x V (chaos), with BLOSUM62-based TCRdist calculated between CDR3 peptides within each V-J. Welch's t-statistics and random forest reduced around 510 V-J features to some 14, which were used in a naive Bayes classifier (R e1071). The public reads were run again by TCRdb, first through fastp at Q25 and then through MiXCR, and only productive beta chains were kept. Rows with a matching CDR3 protein are joined into one entry that keeps the most common DNA and genes. TCRdb's processing, not the study's, gives the V and J calls here. For this sample the table gives about 690,000 distinct CDR3 sequences, of which roughly 17% were detected only once. The ten largest make up roughly 15% of the sample.

From the cysteine through the phenylalanine, the CDR3 covers 14 amino acids. Solely the CDR3 DNA is kept, with 42 bases framed from the first base. V gives up 2 bases and J gives up 5 bases, and the segment between their germline ends measures 10 bases. Sequences KGHSH (CDR1) and LQKENI (CDR2) are obtained from the germline V gene. The sample belongs to a study of T cells in Graves' hyperthyroidism and ophthalmopathy (dated by TCRdb to between 2018 and 2020). About the full investigation: Peripheral blood was sampled at the time of initial diagnosis, prior to any treatment. To identify TCR V-J signatures that set the groups apart, the researchers used a discovery cohort of about a hundred patients, made up of under 50 with Graves' ophthalmopathy and 57 with stable Graves' hyperthyroidism. Whether ophthalmopathy could be predicted prospectively was tested in an independent validation cohort made up of approximately 19 hyperthyroidism patients plus 17 patients who later progressed to ophthalmopathy. The 75 to 100 discovery patients were divided at random into training and test sets in a 7:3 ratio. The study also compared thyroid tissue and blood T-cell repertoires from roughly six Graves' hyperthyroidism patients. After sampling, hyperthyroidism patients received methimazole starting at 30 mg daily, and ophthalmopathy patients received high-dose intravenous methylprednisolone. TCR Vbeta CDR3 sequencing of roughly 140 peripheral blood samples (more than 40 ophthalmopathy, roughly 72 hyperthyroidism and roughly 17 progressor patients) is reported in the paper.

The study at large found these results: Sample size was not statistically predetermined, and investigators were not blinded to group allocation. Blood samples also contained most of the expanded thyroid clonotypes (frequency above 0.001), which suggests that blood repertoires may reflect thyroid immune responses. During validation, the model predicted progression to ophthalmopathy a median of roughly six months ahead of onset, with just under 71% sensitivity and almost 75% specificity. In cross-validation, a model built on a 13 V-J signature told ophthalmopathy apart from stable hyperthyroidism with approximately 91% sensitivity and 81% to 82% specificity, and in testing the same model reached 80%/75%.

Sample: blood. The chain was built from TRBV18 and TRBJ1-5; the D gene is unclear. This sequence originates from a man in his fifties with Graves' hyperthyroidism. CDR3 protein: CASSPGQADQPQHF. The DNA sequence is as follows: TGTGCCAGCTCACCAGGGCAGGCAGATCAGCCCCAGCATTTT.